This T cell receptor (beta chain) stems from a study of T cell clonality in common variable immunodeficiency. Between the trimmed V and J ends, which lost 5 bases and 2 bases, there was a span of 11 bases. The CDR3 covers 14 residues. CDR1 is SGHRS and CDR2 is YFSETQ in the germline V gene. Study-wide results and limits: Authors noted CVID clonality's cause needs subpopulation repertoire sequencing. Compared with controls, CVID subjects had fewer shared TCRbeta clones. Common variable immunodeficiency TCR beta sequences reportedly had fewer deletions and N-nucleotide insertions.

Only in-frame clones appear in the TCRdb table, and some are missing; sequencing was by immunoSEQ multiplex PCR. This sample includes fewer than 75,000 clones with no singletons; its ten biggest clones take up 1.7%. The sample holds many counts of this clone. The antigen is not known. The CDR3 extends 3 residues past the end of the read, so its final part is completed from the germline J gene. Specimen: peripheral blood mononuclear cells. This clonotype was sampled from a person aged 18 to 75 in good health. The chain has TRBV5-1 and TRBJ1-3; perhaps TRBD1 as D (5 bases). The sequenced part of the CDR3 DNA is TGCGCCAGCAGGGGGCCAGGGACTGGAAACACC. Translating it yields CASRGPGTGNT. The whole CDR3 is CASRGPGTGNTIYF. Variable domain in full (rest from reference TRBV5-1 and TRBJ1-3): KAGVTQTPRYLIKTRGQQVTLSCSPISGHRSVSWYQQTPGQGLQFLFEYFSETQRNKGNFPGRFSGRQFSNSRSEMNVSTLELGDSALYLCASRGPGTGNTIYFGEGSWLTVV.